The clone carrying this T cell receptor (beta chain) has only one observation. Its antigen is unknown. Repertoires were generated with immunoSEQ multiplex PCR, while TCRdb's copy carries only in-frame clones and drops some. Of over 2,000,000 clones in the sample, around 93% were seen once. Positively selected for CCR7, the CD45RO-negative cells used as naive CD8 cells excluded terminally differentiated effector memory CD45RA+ cells. The CDR3 has 17 residues. The germline gives CDR1 SGHRS, CDR2 YFSETQ. The J segment lost 7 bases and the V segment lost 3 bases, leaving 11 bases of the junction unmatched. This entry is derived from a study of shared clonotypes between healthy human individuals. Study-wide findings and caveats: Sampling involved blood alone; tissue repertoires likely differ. An anticipated effect of sequencing depth on clonotype sharing among donors was recognized.

This chain uses TRBV5-1 with TRBJ2-1, with 12 bases identical to TRBD2. The source is a man aged 18 to 29 in good health. Some clones in this sample may be carry-over from other donors' samples. Sequencing was carried out using naive CD8+ T cells from PBMCs. CDR3 amino acids: CASSSLLAGGPGNEQFF. CDR3 nucleotides: TGCGCCAGCAGCTCCCTTCTAGCGGGAGGGCCAGGTAATGAGCAGTTCTTC. The complete variable domain, with remaining parts taken from reference TRBV5-1 and TRBJ2-1, reads KAGVTQTPRYLIKTRGQQVTLSCSPISGHRSVSWYQQTPGQGLQFLFEYFSETQRNKGNFPGRFSGRQFSNSRSEMNVSTLELGDSALYLCASSSLLAGGPGNEQFFGPGTRLTVL.